These 27 T cell receptor beta chains were all obtained from the same sample, sequenced in a study of blood T cell repertoires in COVID-19 (dated by TCRdb to the early 2020s). Library generation was performed with the immunoSEQ multiplex PCR assay. The table was pulled from immuneACCESS by TCRdb, which kept in-frame rearrangements only. Such tables lose some clones; where checked, under half of the loss comes from unresolved V genes, and the rest has no known cause. In all, the sample holds around 500,000 clones, and around 87% of those were seen once. Of the sample, 1.8% falls within the top ten clones. The sample was PBMCs or T cells enriched from blood (not recorded which). The receptors shown here come from a woman aged 35 to 49 who had recovered from COVID-19.

The chain has TRBV21-1 and TRBJ2-2; TRBD2 is the table's D call and was not checked against the DNA. TRBV21-1 is a listed pseudogene. The CDR3 loop spans 19 amino acids. The CDR3: CASSKETSYQGSATGELFF. The CDR3 DNA reads TGTGCCAGCAGCAAAGAGACTAGCTACCAAGGGAGTGCCACCGGGGAGCTGTTTTTT.

The rearrangement uses TRBV3-1 (or the pseudogene TRBV3-2) and TRBJ2-7, with 9 bases aligning to TRBD1. Unmatched junction bases numbered 2, after V lost 1 base and J lost 1 base. The CDR3 is 15 residues long. CDR1 is LGHDT and CDR2 is YNNKEL in the germline V gene (reference sequence). The CDR3 sequence is CASSQVGTGSYEQYF. The CDR3 DNA is TGTGCCAGCAGCCAAGTCGGGACAGGGTCCTACGAGCAGTACTTC.

The rearrangement links TRBV19 to TRBJ2-3; perhaps TRBD2 as D (5 bases). The CDR3 is made up of 15 amino acids. The V and J ends lost 0 bases and 2 bases respectively, with 9 bases between them. The V gene's germline CDR1 is LNHDA and CDR2 SQIVND (reference sequence). This CDR3 reads CASSIDGGATDTQYF. The CDR3 coding sequence is TGTGCCAGTAGTATAGATGGAGGAGCCACAGATACGCAGTATTTT.

The rearrangement links TRBV9 to TRBJ2-1; D ambiguous. V lost 0 bases and J 3 bases, leaving 10 bases between the germline ends. Germline V gene data show CDR1 as SGDLS and CDR2 as YYNGEE. This CDR3 is built from 15 residues. The CDR3, as DNA: TGTGCCAGCAGCGTAGGATTAAACAACTACAATGAGCAGTTCTTC. Translating it yields CASSVGLNNYNEQFF. Looking up the rest from reference TRBV9 and TRBJ2-1 gives the full variable domain: DSGVTQTPKHLITATGQRVTLRCSPRSGDLSVYWYQQSLDQGLQFLIQYYNGEERAKGNILERFSAQQFPDLHSELNLSSLELGDSALYFCASSVGLNNYNEQFFGPGTRLTVL.

This chain joins TRBV5-1 and TRBJ1-2; D might be TRBD1 (6 bases). CDR1 is SGHRS, CDR2 YFSETQ, per germline. This CDR3 contains 13 residues. V was pared by 4 bases and J by 3 bases, with 10 bases between. The CDR3 here is CASSGQGHYGYTF. In DNA form, the CDR3 reads TGCGCCAGCAGCGGCCAGGGGCACTATGGCTACACCTTC.

The chain is built from TRBV5-1 and TRBJ2-7; 13 positions agree with TRBD2. Trimming removed 2 bases from V and 7 bases from J; junction bases left unmatched: 21. The CDR3 consists of 20 residues. Germline lookup yields CDR1 SGHRS and CDR2 YFSETQ. The CDR3 is CASSFGRLTSGRPYHVEQYF. CDR3 DNA sequence: TGCGCCAGCAGCTTCGGTCGACTGACTAGCGGGAGGCCCTATCACGTGGAGCAGTACTTC.

The V gene is TRBV7-9, the J gene TRBJ1-2, with D unclear. Germline V gene sequence: CDR1 SEHNR, CDR2 FQNEAQ (reference sequence). The V and J ends lost 11 bases and 6 bases respectively, with 19 bases between them. The CDR3 totals 13 residues. CDR3 residues: CAGTVARFDGYTF. In nucleotides, the CDR3 is TGTGCCGGCACTGTTGCGAGGTTCGATGGCTACACCTTC.

The chain employs TRBV7-9 and TRBJ1-5; D unresolved. The CDR3 totals 13 residues. V was pared by 2 bases and J by 7 bases, with 9 bases between. Germline V gene lookup returns CDR1 SEHNR and CDR2 FQNEAQ (reference sequence). DNA of the CDR3: TGTGCCAGCAGCTTATATGAGTTCCAGCCCCAGCATTTT. This encodes CASSLYEFQPQHF.

V gene TRBV19 combines with J gene TRBJ2-5; 12 nucleotides match TRBD2. The CDR3 runs 20 residues. Germline CDR1 reads LNHDA; CDR2 reads SQIVND (reference sequence). V shed 3 bases and J 3 bases; nucleotides not matched to a gene: 17. The CDR3 nucleotides are TGTGCCAGTAGTATTGTCTTCTTCGCTAGCGGGAGGGAGGTAAAAGAGACCCAGTACTTC. It yields the protein CASSIVFFASGREVKETQYF.

V is TRBV7-9 and J is TRBJ1-2; D is possibly TRBD1 (6 bases). V was pared by 4 bases and J by 5 bases, with 14 bases between. The CDR3 has 14 residues. CDR1 is SEHNR and CDR2 is FQNEAQ in the germline V gene (reference sequence). The CDR3, as DNA: TGTGCCAGCAGCTCTGGACAGCAAATTTATGGCTACACCTTC. It specifies CASSSGQQIYGYTF.

The J gene is TRBJ2-5, the V gene TRBV10-3, with 7 bases lining up with TRBD2. Germline CDR1 is ENHRY and CDR2 is SYGVKD. The junction had 9 bases not matched to a gene; V was cut back by 3 bases and J by 2 bases. The CDR3 length is 16 residues. CDR3 DNA sequence: TGTGCCATCAGTGAAGGGTTCCAGGGAGGGCAAGAGACCCAGTACTTC. Translated: CAISEGFQGGQETQYF.

V gene TRBV4-3 combines with J gene TRBJ1-1; a weak D match, TRBD1 (6 bases). The V gene lost 0 bases and the J gene lost 4 bases, with 18 bases spanning the gap. This CDR3 spans 17 amino acids. CDR1 and CDR2 from the germline V gene are LGHNA and YSLEER. The CDR3 is CASSQDLLTGSATEAFF. The CDR3 DNA reads TGCGCCAGCAGCCAAGATCTATTAACAGGGAGTGCCACTGAAGCTTTCTTT.

The rearrangement uses TRBV10-2 and TRBJ2-7, with TRBD1 as a possible D gene (5 bases). CDR1 and CDR2 from the germline V gene are WSHSY and SAAADI. V was shortened by 7 bases and J by 3 bases, with 16 bases between the two germline ends. The CDR3 extends over 14 amino acids. The CDR3 DNA reads TGCGCCAGCAAACTCACAGGCCAGCACTACGAGCAGTACTTC. It specifies CASKLTGQHYEQYF.

The chain recombines TRBV25-1 with TRBJ2-2, with D perhaps TRBD2 (6 bases). Germline V gene data show CDR1 as MGHDK and CDR2 as SYGVNS. Trimming removed 3 bases from V and 7 bases from J, with 12 bases in between. This CDR3 is 14 amino acids long. Here the CDR3 DNA reads TGTGCCAGCAGTGAGTCGGGGAGGCACGGGGAGCTGTTTTTT. Translated: CASSESGRHGELFF.

The genes are TRBV11-3 and TRBJ2-5; unclear D gene. Trimming shortened V by 3 bases and J by 5 bases, and 13 bases separated the two germline ends. Germline CDR1 is SGHNT and CDR2 is YENEEA. The CDR3 is 14 amino acids. The CDR3 sequence: CASSFNYNPETQYF. Written as DNA, the CDR3 is TGTGCCAGCAGCTTCAATTACAACCCGGAGACCCAGTACTTC.

Here the CDR3 reads CASSPGTGEREQYF. CDR3 nucleotide sequence: TGTGCCAGCTCACCTGGGACAGGGGAGCGCGAGCAGTACTTC. The chain couples TRBV18 to TRBJ2-7; TRBD1 matches 10 bases. The CDR3 loop spans 14 amino acids. The germline gives CDR1 KGHSH, CDR2 LQKENI. The trim removed 3 bases at V and 6 bases at J, leaving 5 bases unmatched. The whole variable domain, remainder taken from reference TRBV18 and TRBJ2-7, is NAGVMQNPRHLVRRRGQEARLRCSPMKGHSHVYWYRQLPEEGLKFMVYLQKENIIDESGMPKERFSAEFPKEGPSILRIQQVVRGDSAAYFCASSPGTGEREQYFGPGTRLTVT.

The chain joins TRBV6-2 or TRBV6-3 to TRBJ1-5; the D gene is possibly TRBD1 (5 bases). Germline CDR1 and CDR2: MNHEY and SVGEGT. Trimming removed 0 bases from V and 0 bases from J, with 15 bases in between. The CDR3 consists of 18 residues. The DNA for the CDR3 is TGTGCCAGCAGTTACTCTTTTTACTTCGGGGGTAGCAATCAGCCCCAGCATTTT. This encodes CASSYSFYFGGSNQPQHF.

The genes are TRBV25-1 and TRBJ2-5; 10 bases line up with TRBD1. Germline CDR1 reads MGHDK; CDR2 reads SYGVNS. The CDR3 consists of 17 residues. The V and J ends lost 4 bases and 7 bases, in that order; junction bases with no gene match: 15. The CDR3 is CASSGSPRDRGSVTQYF. The CDR3 DNA reads as TGTGCCAGCAGTGGCAGCCCGAGGGACAGGGGAAGCGTGACCCAGTACTTC.

V usage is TRBV27 and J usage is TRBJ2-1; D may be TRBD1 (6 bases). CDR1 and CDR2 (germline): MNHEY, SMNVEV (reference sequence). V shed 5 bases and J shed 2 bases, with 19 bases lying between them. The CDR3 contains 17 residues. The CDR3 DNA reads as TGTGCCAGCAGTCCAATAGCTGTGGGGGCCGCCTACAATGAGCAGTTCTTC. Translation: CASSPIAVGAAYNEQFF.

The rearrangement links TRBV11-2 to TRBJ1-3; 7 positions agree with TRBD1. This CDR3 is 15 amino acids long. Germline CDR1 SGHAT, CDR2 FQNNGV. The V segment lost 5 bases and the J segment 0 bases; nucleotides outside the gene matches: 4. The CDR3 is CASSLDRISGNTIYF. In nucleotides, the CDR3 is TGTGCCAGCAGCCTGGACAGGATCTCTGGAAACACCATATATTTT.

This clone was detected only once. The chain links TRBV2 to TRBJ1-3; D call uncertain. The V gene's germline CDR1 is SNHLY and CDR2 FYNNEI. The CDR3 runs to 15 residues. V lost 3 bases and J lost 0, with 9 bases in between. This chain's CDR3 is CASSDWRHSGNTIYF. Written as DNA, the CDR3 is TGTGCCAGCAGTGACTGGCGACACTCTGGAAACACCATATATTTT.

The chain combines TRBV5-1 with TRBJ2-3, with D unclear. The CDR3 length is 13 residues. In germline, CDR1 is SGHRS, CDR2 YFSETQ. V was clipped by 3 bases and J by 1 base, with 6 bases between them. The CDR3 DNA sequence: TGCGCCAGCAGCTCCGCGCGCACAGATACGCAGTATTTT. Residues: CASSSARTDTQYF.

This rearrangement joins TRBV19 to TRBJ2-3, with 11 bases matching TRBD2. The germline gives CDR1 LNHDA, CDR2 SQIVND (reference sequence). Trimming removed 4 bases from V and 2 bases from J; junction bases left unmatched: 2. The CDR3 length is 15 residues. The CDR3 spells CASSSSGGDTDTQYF. The CDR3 bases are TGTGCCAGTAGTAGTAGCGGGGGGGACACAGATACGCAGTATTTT.

V usage is TRBV6-5 and J usage is TRBJ2-1; tentative D call: TRBD2 (6 bases). This CDR3 is built from 13 residues. With 8 bases removed from V and 4 bases from J, the gap between germline ends came to 12 bases. Germline loops: CDR1 MNHEY, CDR2 SVGAGI. CDR3 protein: CASGWGTYNEQFF. CDR3 sequence (DNA): TGTGCCAGCGGGTGGGGGACTTACAATGAGCAGTTCTTC.

This chain uses TRBV27 with TRBJ2-7, with 7 nucleotides matching TRBD1. V shed 6 bases, J shed 7 bases, and the junction held 9 bases outside the gene matches. This CDR3 region has 13 residues. Per the germline V gene, CDR1 is MNHEY and CDR2 is SMNVEV (reference sequence). CDR3 DNA sequence: TGTGCCAGCAGCACAGCGACAGGGAAAGAGCAGTACTTC. This encodes CASSTATGKEQYF.

The gene calls are TRBV5-1 and TRBJ2-7; perhaps TRBD1 as D (6 bases). The length of the CDR3 is 17 residues. The germline gives CDR1 SGHRS, CDR2 YFSETQ. V shed 0 bases and J shed 1 base, with 17 bases lying between them. CDR3 protein: CASSLGGTGTFSYEQYF. The DNA of the CDR3 is TGCGCCAGCAGCTTGGGGGGAACCGGGACATTTTCCTACGAGCAGTACTTC.

This CDR3 is CASSPQGRGLPEQYF. The CDR3 DNA follows: TGTGCCAGCAGTCCCCAAGGTAGGGGGCTCCCCGAGCAGTACTTC. The chain is built from TRBV2 and TRBJ2-7, with 7 bases that match TRBD1. Germline CDR1 SNHLY, CDR2 FYNNEI. This CDR3 contains 15 residues. V shed 5 bases and J 6 bases; nucleotides not matched to a gene: 13. Full variable domain (missing parts from reference TRBV2 and TRBJ2-7): EPEVTQTPSHQVTQMGQEVILRCVPISNHLYFYWYRQILGQKVEFLVSFYNNEISEKSEIFDDQFSVERPDGSNFTLKIRSTKLEDSAMYFCASSPQGRGLPEQYFGPGTRLTVT.